The sample holds one count of the clone carrying this TCR beta chain. Germline loops: CDR1 SGHTA, CDR2 FQGTGA. This CDR3 region has 13 residues. The V gene end was trimmed by 4 bases and the J gene end by 10 bases; junction bases not matched to a gene: 7. The data originate from a study of blood T cell repertoires in COVID-19. Those enrolled in Seattle joined during active infection and were followed longitudinally afterward. Sequencing used immunoSEQ multiplex PCR; TCRdb keeps in-frame clones, though not all of them. The sample shows 310,000 or so clones, roughly 87% of them seen only once. The clonotype originates from a man in his thirties or forties with COVID-19, enrolled during active disease. The chain joins TRBV7-3 to TRBJ2-1, with 7 nucleotides matching TRBD1. The sequenced sample consisted of peripheral blood. CDR3: CASSSNRGSEQFF. The CDR3 coding sequence is TGTGCCAGCAGCTCTAACAGGGGTTCCGAGCAGTTCTTC. The entire variable domain, with the rest obtained from reference TRBV7-3 and TRBJ2-1, is as follows: GAGVSQTPSNKVTEKGKYVELRCDPISGHTALYWYRQSLGQGPEFLIYFQGTGAADDSGLPNDRFFAVRPEGSVSTLKIQRTERGDSAVYLCASSSNRGSEQFFGPGTRLTVL.